These T cell receptor beta chains were read from a single sample in a study of T cell responses to AZD1222 COVID-19 vaccine. TCRdb keeps only in-frame clones here, not all; method: immunoSEQ multiplex PCR. The sample yields tens of thousands of clones, 88% seen once. Sequences were derived from peripheral blood, sampled on day 0 of AZD1222 vaccination. The receptors originated from an adult in good health. Each CDR3 is given with its conserved first and last residue. A D gene is named only where the DNA matches it firmly. For some rows the clone size is stated as once, few or many, or as a class when expanded; others skip it.

>TRBD2|NA|TRBJ2-3|13|TRBV20-1
CSASPSGSFTQYF
TGCAGTGCTAGTCCCAGCGGGAGTTTTACGCAGTATTTT
>TRBD2|NA|TRBJ2-5|15|TRBV24-1
CATSDPRTSGETQYF
TGTGCCACCAGTGACCCCAGGACTAGCGGAGAGACCCAGTACTTC
>TRBD1|NA|TRBJ1-2|12|TRBV6-2/TRBV6-3
CASSNQGEGYTF
TGTGCCAGCAGTAACCAGGGGGAAGGCTACACCTTC
>NA|NA|TRBJ2-7|14|TRBV12-2
CASRPGQGAYEQYF
TGTGCAAGTCGCCCAGGACAGGGGGCTTACGAGCAGTACTTC
>NA|NA|TRBJ2-2|13|TRBV24-1
CATSKGSAGELFF
TGTGCCACCAGTAAGGGGTCGGCCGGGGAGCTGTTTTTT
>NA|few|TRBJ1-1|13|TRBV5-1
CASSPDLNTEAFF
TGCGCCAGCAGCCCCGATCTAAACACTGAAGCTTTCTTT
>NA|NA|TRBJ1-1|11|TRBV20-1
CSAAPYTEAFF
TGCAGTGCTGCCCCCTACACTGAAGCTTTCTTT
>NA|NA|TRBJ2-7|15|TRBV5-1
CASSLGRDRTYEQYF
TGCGCCAGCAGCTTGGGGCGGGACCGGACCTACGAGCAGTACTTC
>NA|NA|TRBJ1-6|14|TRBV28
CASSLTAQNSPLHF
TGTGCCAGCAGTTTGACAGCACAAAATTCACCCCTCCACTTT
>NA|NA|TRBJ1-4|15|TRBV5-1
CASSLGRGTNEKLFF
TGCGCCAGCAGCTTGGGAAGGGGCACTAATGAAAAACTGTTTTTT
>NA|NA|TRBJ2-2|15|TRBV18
CASSATRANTGELFF
TGTGCCAGCTCAGCCACTAGAGCGAACACCGGGGAGCTGTTTTTT
>TRBD2|NA|TRBJ2-1|16|TRBV6-4
CASSVIAGGPKPEQFF
TGTGCCAGCAGTGTAATAGCGGGAGGCCCAAAGCCTGAGCAGTTCTTC
>NA|NA|TRBJ2-2|15|TRBV11-2
CASSISVPGNGELFF
TGTGCCAGCAGCATAAGCGTTCCGGGGAACGGGGAGCTGTTTTTT
>NA|NA|TRBJ1-6|16|TRBV28
CASSFVLAGPNSPLHF
TGTGCCAGCAGTTTCGTGTTGGCCGGGCCTAATTCACCCCTCCACTTT
>NA|NA|TRBJ2-5|12|TRBV24-1
CATSDSGTAQYF
TGTGCCACCAGTGACTCAGGGACGGCCCAGTACTTC
>TRBD1|NA|TRBJ1-1|15|TRBV30
CAWSVPSTGGPEAFF
TGTGCCTGGAGTGTACCCTCGACAGGGGGTCCTGAAGCTTTCTTT
>TRBD1|once|TRBJ1-1|15|TRBV5-5
CASSLANRGQTEAFF
TGTGCCAGCAGCTTGGCCAACAGGGGGCAAACTGAAGCTTTCTTT
>NA|NA|TRBJ2-3|15|TRBV11-3
CASSPSRVRGDTQYF
TGTGCCAGCAGCCCTAGTAGAGTTAGAGGAGATACGCAGTATTTT
>TRBD1|NA|TRBJ1-1|15|TRBV19
CASSISEQGGTEAFF
TGTGCCAGTAGTATATCTGAACAGGGGGGGACTGAAGCTTTCTTT
>NA|NA|TRBJ2-2|15|TRBV6-5
CASSLGLLNTGELFF
TGTGCCAGCAGCCTCGGACTTTTGAACACCGGGGAGCTGTTTTTT
>NA|NA|TRBJ2-2|17|TRBV11-2
CASSLVGGTVNTGELFF
TGTGCCAGCAGCTTAGTAGGCGGGACGGTGAACACCGGGGAGCTGTTTTTT
>TRBD2|NA|TRBJ2-1|14|TRBV29-1
CSVYLAAAYNEQFF
TGCAGCGTCTACCTAGCGGCCGCCTACAATGAGCAGTTCTTC
>NA|NA|TRBJ2-2|14|TRBV7-9
CASSKQGWTGELFF
TGTGCCAGCAGCAAACAGGGTTGGACCGGGGAGCTGTTTTTT
>TRBD1|NA|TRBJ1-5|16|TRBV28
CASSFLRTGANQPQHF
TGTGCCAGCAGTTTTCTGCGGACAGGGGCGAATCAGCCCCAGCATTTT
>NA|NA|TRBJ1-1|12|TRBV2
CASRAGTPGTFF
TGTGCCAGCAGGGCCGGGACTCCAGGAACTTTCTTT
>NA|NA|TRBJ2-7|14|TRBV30
CAWSVAGEFYEQYF
TGTGCCTGGAGTGTCGCAGGGGAGTTTTACGAGCAGTACTTC
>TRBD2|NA|TRBJ2-2|15|TRBV20-1
CSASQGTSGIGELFF
TGCAGTGCTAGTCAGGGAACTAGCGGGATCGGGGAGCTGTTTTTT
>NA|NA|TRBJ2-1|15|TRBV6-5
CASSYSSIPHHEQFF
TGTGCCAGCAGTTACTCGTCTATTCCTCATCATGAGCAGTTCTTC
>TRBD1|NA|TRBJ1-1|13|TRBV30
CAWSEGAYTEAFF
TGTGCCTGGAGTGAGGGGGCGTACACTGAAGCTTTCTTT
>TRBD1|NA|TRBJ1-2|16|TRBV29-1
CSVELRTGGLNYGYTF
TGCAGCGTTGAATTGCGGACAGGGGGCCTTAACTATGGCTACACCTTC
>NA|NA|TRBJ1-5|15|TRBV30
CAWSVGRSGNQPQHF
TGTGCCTGGAGTGTGGGCAGGTCTGGCAATCAGCCCCAGCATTTT
>NA|NA|TRBJ2-1|12|TRBV9
CASSVDHNEQFF
TGTGCCAGCAGCGTAGACCATAATGAGCAGTTCTTC
>NA|NA|TRBJ1-2|13|TRBV29-1
CSVELGGAYGYTF
TGCAGCGTTGAACTGGGGGGTGCCTATGGCTACACCTTC
>TRBD1|NA|TRBJ1-2|15|TRBV27
CASSTRRGPDYGYTF
TGTGCCAGCAGTACCCGAAGGGGGCCCGACTATGGCTACACCTTC
>TRBD1|NA|TRBJ1-2|16|TRBV11-3
CASSRLTFGTGDGYTF
TGTGCCAGCAGCCGACTAACTTTCGGGACAGGGGATGGCTACACCTTC
>TRBD2|NA|TRBJ2-5|14|TRBV30
CAWSVSGSRATQYF
TGTGCCTGGAGTGTCAGCGGGAGTCGGGCGACCCAGTACTTC
>TRBD1|NA|TRBJ2-5|16|TRBV24-1
CATSDPLDRAEETQYF
TGTGCCACCAGTGATCCCCTGGACAGGGCTGAAGAGACCCAGTACTTC
>TRBD1|NA|TRBJ1-2|13|TRBV6-5
CASSYDRGDGYTF
TGTGCCAGCAGTTACGACAGGGGGGATGGCTACACCTTC
>NA|NA|TRBJ2-7|13|TRBV19
CASSTLVSDEQYF
TGTGCCAGTAGTACCCTAGTTTCGGACGAGCAGTACTTC
>NA|NA|TRBJ1-2|12|TRBV29-1
CSVDQRIYGYTF
TGCAGCGTTGATCAGAGGATTTATGGCTACACCTTC
>NA|NA|TRBJ1-2|17|TRBV5-6
CASSFQPGPNFNYGYTF
TGTGCCAGCAGCTTCCAACCGGGACCAAATTTTAACTATGGCTACACCTTC
>TRBD1|NA|TRBJ1-2|18|TRBV3-1/TRBV3-2
CASSQERGLRIRNYGYTF
TGTGCCAGCAGCCAAGAGAGGGGGCTTAGAATACGAAACTATGGCTACACCTTC
>TRBD2|NA|TRBJ2-1|15|TRBV6-1
CASSETSGRWNEQFF
TGTGCCAGCAGTGAAACGAGCGGGAGATGGAATGAGCAGTTCTTC
>NA|NA|TRBJ2-5|13|TRBV19
CASSLGGGETQYF
TGTGCCAGTAGTTTAGGGGGTGGAGAGACCCAGTACTTC
>NA|NA|TRBJ1-5|15|TRBV6-6
CASKPRVNSNQPQHF
TGTGCCAGCAAACCCAGGGTGAATAGCAATCAGCCCCAGCATTTT
>TRBD1|few|TRBJ1-1|16|TRBV6-5
CASSFDRGRLNTEAFF
TGTGCCAGCAGTTTTGACAGGGGGCGCTTGAACACTGAAGCTTTCTTT
>NA|NA|TRBJ1-2|16|TRBV30
CAWSVGRLVINYGYTF
TGTGCCTGGAGTGTCGGCAGACTAGTTATTAACTATGGCTACACCTTC
>TRBD1|NA|TRBJ2-1|13|TRBV4-3
CASSGTGGNEQFF
TGCGCCAGCAGCGGGACAGGGGGCAATGAGCAGTTCTTC
>TRBD1|NA|TRBJ2-7|14|TRBV28
CASRPRDRGYEQYF
TGTGCCAGCAGACCCCGGGACAGGGGCTACGAGCAGTACTTC
>TRBD1|NA|TRBJ2-7|15|TRBV6-5
CASSRPGQGSYEQYF
TGTGCCAGCAGTCGACCGGGACAGGGCAGCTACGAGCAGTACTTC
>NA|NA|TRBJ2-7|15|TRBV19
CASSILEGGSYEQYF
TGTGCCAGTAGTATCCTCGAAGGTGGTTCCTACGAGCAGTACTTC
>TRBD1|NA|TRBJ1-1|13|TRBV6-5
CASTDRENTEAFF
TGTGCCAGCACGGACAGGGAGAACACTGAAGCTTTCTTT
>NA|NA|TRBJ1-5|16|TRBV21-1
CASSNQEDRQNQPQHF
TGTGCCAGCAGTAACCAAGAAGACAGGCAAAATCAGCCCCAGCATTTT
>TRBD1|once|TRBJ1-2|14|TRBV27
CASSPQGAHYGYTF
TGTGCCAGCAGTCCACAGGGGGCTCACTATGGCTACACCTTC
>TRBD2|NA|TRBJ2-4|16|TRBV6-6
CASSRRASGSRHIQYF
TGTGCCAGCAGTCGAAGGGCTAGCGGGAGTCGGCACATTCAGTACTTC
>NA|NA|TRBJ2-6|15|TRBV19
CASSIEVSGANVLTF
TGTGCCAGTAGTATCGAGGTCTCTGGGGCCAACGTCCTGACTTTC
>NA|NA|TRBJ2-5|15|TRBV5-1
CASSTVAGLQETQYF
TGCGCCAGCAGCACCGTCGCAGGGTTACAAGAGACCCAGTACTTC
>TRBD1|NA|TRBJ1-2|14|TRBV5-1
CASSLSTGFGGYTF
TGCGCCAGCAGCTTGTCGACAGGGTTCGGAGGCTACACCTTC
>NA|NA|TRBJ1-2|16|TRBV5-4
CASSRDGGNSNYGYTF
TGTGCCAGCAGCCGGGACGGTGGGAACTCTAACTATGGCTACACCTTC